This is a list of T cell receptor beta chains from one sample in a study of blood T cell repertoires in COVID-19. The method was immunoSEQ multiplex PCR; TCRdb's version includes in-frame clones alone and lacks a portion of them. This sample has more than 200,000 clones, with 86% found just once. The specimen sequenced was peripheral blood. The receptors were sampled from a middle-aged man with acute or convalescent COVID-19. Each CDR3 is given with its conserved first and last residue. A D gene is named only where the DNA matches it firmly. Rows may omit the clone size; those that give it use once, few, many or a size class.

d_call,clone_size,j_call,v_call,cdr3_aa,cdr3_nt
-,few,TRBJ1-1,TRBV5-4,CASSLGGPGTEAFF,TGTGCCAGCAGCTTGGGAGGTCCGGGTACTGAAGCTTTCTTT
-,-,TRBJ2-5,TRBV24-1,CATSAPWPEPETQYF,TGTGCCACCAGTGCCCCCTGGCCAGAACCGGAGACCCAGTACTTC
TRBD2,once,TRBJ2-1,TRBV2,CASNSPRRGGGVEQFF,TGTGCCAGCAACTCTCCCAGGAGAGGCGGGGGGGTTGAGCAGTTCTTC
TRBD1,-,TRBJ2-1,TRBV12-3/TRBV12-4,CASTSGTDEQFF,TGTGCCAGCACCTCCGGGACAGATGAGCAGTTCTTC
-,-,TRBJ2-3,TRBV19,CAISQGKGTQYF,TGTGCCATCTCCCAGGGGAAGGGTACGCAGTATTTT
TRBD2,-,TRBJ2-5,TRBV3-1/TRBV3-2,CASLARDYPPKTQYF,TGTGCCAGCCTGGCTAGGGACTACCCTCCCAAGACCCAGTACTTC
TRBD1,-,TRBJ1-1,TRBV19,CASSIARTGRTEAFF,TGTGCCAGTAGTATAGCCCGGACAGGAAGGACTGAAGCTTTCTTT
-,-,TRBJ1-4,TRBV7-9,CASSLGVVEVGKLFF,TGTGCCAGCAGCTTAGGAGTGGTCGAGGTTGGAAAACTGTTTTTT
-,-,TRBJ1-5,TRBV7-3,CPPRSRVGHDNQPQHF,TGTCCACCGCGATCCCGAGTTGGGCATGACAATCAGCCCCAGCATTTT
TRBD1,-,TRBJ1-2,TRBV6-5,CASSYSGTAIYGYTF,TGTGCCAGCAGTTACTCGGGGACAGCGATCTATGGCTACACCTTC
TRBD1,-,TRBJ1-5,TRBV5-1,CASSPDRGNDQPQHF,TGCGCCAGCAGTCCGGACAGGGGCAATGATCAGCCCCAGCATTTT
-,-,TRBJ1-6,TRBV19,CASRLWADPHSPLHF,TGTGCCAGTAGGTTGTGGGCCGACCCCCATTCACCCCTCCACTTT
TRBD2,-,TRBJ2-5,TRBV5-1,CASSPRAGGQETQYF,TGCGCCAGCAGCCCCCGGGCGGGGGGCCAAGAGACCCAGTACTTC
-,-,TRBJ2-5,TRBV9,CASSVAGLPVPETQYF,TGTGCCAGCAGCGTAGCGGGACTCCCCGTTCCAGAGACCCAGTACTTC
-,-,TRBJ2-3,TRBV11-2,CASSTTGLADTQYF,TGTGCCAGCAGCACAACAGGGTTGGCAGATACGCAGTATTTT
TRBD2,-,TRBJ2-1,TRBV24-1,CATSDARGGIYNEQFF,TGTGCCACCAGTGATGCGCGGGGGGGGATCTACAATGAGCAGTTCTTC
-,-,TRBJ1-2,TRBV29-1,CSVEKTARGYTF,TGCAGCGTTGAAAAGACGGCGAGGGGCTACACCTTC
-,once,TRBJ1-6,TRBV6-5,CASSSPTGGNSPLHF,TGTGCCAGCAGCTCACCCACGGGGGGAAATTCACCCCTCCACTTT
-,-,TRBJ1-1,TRBV7-9,CASSLVRGSGSTEAFF,TGTGCCAGCAGCTTAGTACGGGGTTCGGGGAGCACTGAAGCTTTCTTT
TRBD1,many,TRBJ2-3,TRBV9,CASSAGQGPDTQYF,TGTGCCAGCAGCGCGGGACAGGGCCCCGATACGCAGTATTTT
-,-,TRBJ2-3,TRBV7-3,CASSFSSTDTQYF,TGTGCCAGCAGCTTTTCTAGCACAGATACGCAGTATTTT
-,once,TRBJ1-6,TRBV10-1,CASSAQQASPLHF,TGCGCCAGCAGTGCCCAACAGGCTTCACCCCTCCACTTT
TRBD2,-,TRBJ2-5,TRBV7-2,CASSSGYNQETQYF,TGTGCCAGCTCTAGCGGATATAACCAAGAGACCCAGTACTTC
TRBD2,-,TRBJ2-3,TRBV5-6,CASRERGGSTDTQYF,TGTGCCAGCAGGGAGCGGGGGGGCAGCACAGATACGCAGTATTTT
-,-,TRBJ2-7,TRBV6-2/TRBV6-3,CASSPGHFIAYEQYF,TGTGCCAGCAGCCCGGGACATTTTATAGCCTACGAGCAGTACTTC
-,-,TRBJ1-1,TRBV11-2,CASSWDLMNTEAFF,TGTGCCAGCAGCTGGGACTTGATGAACACTGAAGCTTTCTTT
-,-,TRBJ1-5,TRBV7-2,CASSLHRPSGNQPQHF,TGTGCCAGCAGCCTCCACCGTCCGTCGGGCAATCAGCCCCAGCATTTT
-,-,TRBJ1-1,TRBV29-1,CSVEEDAGRASEAFF,TGCAGCGTTGAAGAAGACGCGGGACGCGCCTCTGAAGCTTTCTTT
TRBD1,-,TRBJ1-1,TRBV6-5,CASSPDRGWGAFF,TGTGCCAGCAGTCCGGACAGGGGTTGGGGAGCTTTCTTT
-,-,TRBJ1-6,TRBV11-2,CASSSGTLRNSPLHF,TGTGCCAGCAGCTCCGGGACACTGAGGAATTCACCCCTCCACTTT
-,once,TRBJ1-1,TRBV7-2,CASSPQGASNTEAFF,TGTGCCAGCAGCCCGCAAGGAGCTTCGAACACTGAAGCTTTCTTT
-,once,TRBJ1-3,TRBV19,CASRAIQVSSGNTIYF,TGTGCCAGCCGCGCCATACAGGTTTCCTCTGGAAACACCATATATTTT
-,-,TRBJ1-6,TRBV10-3,CAIRAGQGGSPLHF,TGTGCCATCAGGGCAGGGCAGGGTGGTTCACCCCTCCACTTT
TRBD1,once,TRBJ1-1,TRBV7-9,CASSPTGARGTEAFF,TGTGCCAGCAGCCCGACAGGGGCCCGGGGCACTGAAGCTTTCTTT
TRBD2,-,TRBJ2-3,TRBV7-2,CASSFRGLAGGRKDTQYF,TGTGCCAGCAGCTTTAGGGGACTAGCGGGGGGCCGGAAAGATACGCAGTATTTT
-,-,TRBJ1-5,TRBV6-6,CASSYQQGDQPQHF,TGTGCCAGCAGTTATCAACAGGGAGATCAGCCCCAGCATTTT
-,-,TRBJ1-1,TRBV5-1,CASSLGLMNTEAFF,TGCGCCAGCAGCTTGGGGCTGATGAACACTGAAGCTTTCTTT
-,-,TRBJ2-1,TRBV5-1,CASSLTLRSSYNEQFF,TGCGCCAGCAGCCTGACTCTCAGAAGCTCCTACAATGAGCAGTTCTTC
-,few,TRBJ1-1,TRBV28,CASSLHRMNTEAFF,TGTGCCAGCAGTTTACACAGAATGAACACTGAAGCTTTCTTT
TRBD2,-,TRBJ2-1,TRBV7-8,CASSGGGGNSYNEQFF,TGTGCCAGCAGCGGCGGGGGGGGAAATTCCTACAATGAGCAGTTCTTC
-,-,TRBJ1-3,TRBV19,CASSFTGSPASGNTIYF,TGTGCCAGTAGTTTTACAGGGTCCCCCGCCTCTGGAAACACCATATATTTT
-,-,TRBJ2-1,TRBV7-9,CASSLVKGSYNEQFF,TGTGCCAGCAGCTTAGTGAAGGGGTCCTACAATGAGCAGTTCTTC
-,-,TRBJ2-4,TRBV5-1,CASSLDRVAKNIQYF,TGCGCCAGCAGCTTGGACAGGGTAGCCAAAAACATTCAGTACTTC
-,-,TRBJ1-1,TRBV18,CASSQTGEAFF,TGTGCCAGCTCTCAGACGGGTGAAGCTTTCTTT
TRBD1,-,TRBJ1-1,TRBV5-4,CASSVGDRPNTEAFF,TGTGCCAGCAGCGTGGGGGACAGGCCAAACACTGAAGCTTTCTTT
TRBD1,-,TRBJ1-2,TRBV7-9,CASSSRTGRGYGYTF,TGTGCCAGCAGCTCGCGGACAGGGAGAGGCTATGGCTACACCTTC
-,-,TRBJ2-2,TRBV18,CASSRSGTGMTGELFF,TGTGCCAGCTCCCGCTCAGGAACAGGGATGACCGGGGAGCTGTTTTTT
TRBD1,-,TRBJ2-5,TRBV5-5,CASSRGQQETQYF,TGTGCCAGCAGCCGGGGACAGCAAGAGACCCAGTACTTC
TRBD1,-,TRBJ2-5,TRBV6-1,CASSEPGGASLQETQYF,TGTGCCAGCAGTGAGCCAGGGGGCGCTTCTCTTCAAGAGACCCAGTACTTC
-,-,TRBJ1-4,TRBV5-6,CASSSGFPEKLFF,TGTGCCAGCAGCTCCGGGTTCCCTGAAAAACTGTTTTTT
-,-,TRBJ1-2,TRBV6-5,CASSAQNYGYTF,TGTGCCAGCAGCGCACAAAACTATGGCTACACCTTC